The following is a T cell receptor beta chain sequence with its context. Its specificity is not known. The primer mix had 60 Vbeta and 13 Jbeta primers. Clones were sequenced by immunoSEQ multiplex PCR, and TCRdb holds only the in-frame ones, with some missing. The repertoire holds about 140,000 clones, roughly four fifths seen once, with approximately 9.7% in the top ten. The data originate from a study of cytomegalovirus exposure and HLA in healthy donors. Whole-study context: From donors who were HLA-typed, an early data release held about 85 million unique TCRs.

Study-wide results and caveats: The classifier reportedly diagnosed cytomegalovirus status with high specificity and sensitivity.

Material: PBMCs. The clonotype was recovered from a woman aged 60-75 years in good health and CMV-seropositive.

In DNA, the CDR3 is TGTGCCTGGAGCAACGCGGCAGGGGGTTGGGAGACCCAGTACTTC. Translation gives CAWSNAAGGWETQYF. The chain joins TRBV30 to TRBJ2-5; the match to TRBD1 covers 7 bases. CDR3 length equals 15 residues. Losses at the gene ends were 3 bases for V and 5 bases for J; bases not matched to a gene: 12. CDR1 GTSNPN and CDR2 SVGIG come from the germline V gene (reference sequence).